This T cell receptor beta chain was recorded in a study of T cell repertoires in ileal Crohn's disease. CDR1 is LNHDA and CDR2 is SQIVND in the germline V gene (reference sequence). CDR3 length: 15 amino acids. Trimming took off 2 bases at V and 5 bases at J, with 15 bases between the two ends. To note about this clone: What it recognizes is unknown.

Here immunoSEQ multiplex PCR was the method, and the copy in TCRdb shows in-frame clones only, minus some. The sample has around 1,800 clones, approximately 80% seen once. Study-wide findings and caveats: All patients with clonality above 26.8% had endoscopic recurrence.

Source material: ileal tissue. V usage is TRBV19 and J usage is TRBJ1-2; D unresolved. This receptor was identified in an adult with Crohn's disease. The CDR3 reads CASSIIPGTVYGYTF. The CDR3 DNA reads TGTGCCAGTAGTATAATCCCAGGCACGGTTTATGGCTACACCTTC.